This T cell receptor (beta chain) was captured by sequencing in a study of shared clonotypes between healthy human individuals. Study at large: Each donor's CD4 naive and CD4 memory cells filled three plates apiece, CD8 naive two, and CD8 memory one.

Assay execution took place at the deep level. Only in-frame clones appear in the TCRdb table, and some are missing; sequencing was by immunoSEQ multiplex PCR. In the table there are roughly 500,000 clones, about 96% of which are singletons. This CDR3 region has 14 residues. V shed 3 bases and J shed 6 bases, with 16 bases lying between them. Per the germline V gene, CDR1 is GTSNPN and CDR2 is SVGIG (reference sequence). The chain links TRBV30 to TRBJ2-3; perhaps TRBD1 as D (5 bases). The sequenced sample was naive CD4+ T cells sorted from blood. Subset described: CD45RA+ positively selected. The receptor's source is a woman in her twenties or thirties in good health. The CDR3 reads CAWSSEGDRDTQYF. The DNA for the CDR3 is TGTGCCTGGAGCTCCGAAGGGGATCGGGATACGCAGTATTTT.